A selection of T cell receptor beta chains follows, all from one sample in a study of early T cells in non-severe SARS-CoV-2 infection. A single record per CDR3 protein comes from TCRdb applying MiXCR to the 5' RACE reads. The table shows under 95,000 distinct CDR3 sequences, with around 10% occurring only once. The sequenced material came from whole blood. The receptors were sampled from an adult who was a healthcare worker with PCR-confirmed SARS-CoV-2 infection or an uninfected control (not recorded which). Each CDR3 is given with its conserved first and last residue. The D gene is left open where the match is weak. Not every row has a clone size; where given, it reads once, few, many or a size class.

V gene	D gene	clone size	J gene	CDR3 protein	CDR3 DNA
TRBV27	TRBD1	NA	TRBJ1-2	CASSFRQGGRYGYTF	TGTGCCAGCAGTTTCCGACAGGGAGGTCGCTATGGCTACACCTTC
TRBV11-3	NA	NA	TRBJ2-3	CASSLGVPSVGGADTQYF	TGTGCCAGCAGCTTAGGGGTTCCGAGCGTAGGGGGAGCGGATACGCAGTATTTT
TRBV5-1	TRBD2	many	TRBJ2-1	CASSLSSGRYNEQFF	TGCGCCAGCAGCCTCTCTAGCGGGAGATACAATGAGCAGTTCTTC
TRBV30	TRBD2	few	TRBJ2-3	CAWSVLRTSGSTDTQYF	TGTGCCTGGAGTGTACTGAGGACTAGCGGGAGCACAGATACGCAGTATTTT
TRBV29-1	TRBD1	many	TRBJ1-5	CSVVVVGTGAPNSNQPQHF	TGCAGCGTTGTTGTCGTCGGGACAGGGGCGCCGAATAGCAATCAGCCCCAGCATTTT
TRBV3-1	TRBD1	few	TRBJ1-1	CASSQGGGRTEAFF	TGTGCCAGCAGCCAAGGAGGGGGCAGGACTGAAGCTTTCTTT
TRBV6-5	NA	once	TRBJ2-6	CASSSRALLQGYSGANVLTF	TGTGCCAGCAGCTCAAGGGCCCTCTTACAGGGTTACTCTGGGGCCAACGTCCTGACTTTC
TRBV11-2	NA	few	TRBJ2-7	CASSAGHLGRQYF	TGTGCCAGCAGCGCGGGACACCTGGGTCGGCAGTACTTC
TRBV5-1	NA	NA	TRBJ2-1	CASSLAGGTTNNEQFF	TGCGCCAGCAGCTTGGCCGGGGGGACAACCAACAATGAGCAGTTCTTC
TRBV4-1	NA	many	TRBJ2-1	CASSQAARNEQFF	TGCGCCAGCAGCCAAGCAGCGAGAAATGAGCAGTTCTTC
TRBV4-1	NA	NA	TRBJ2-7	CASSQFGGEQYF	TGCGCCAGCAGCCAATTCGGGGGCGAGCAGTACTTC
TRBV6-5	NA	many	TRBJ2-6	CASSYSVSYGANVLTF	TGTGCCAGCAGTTACTCGGTTTCTTATGGGGCCAACGTCCTGACTTTC
TRBV7-2	TRBD1	NA	TRBJ2-5	CASRTSMDRGAETQYF	TGTGCCAGCAGGACTAGCATGGACAGGGGAGCGGAGACCCAGTACTTC
TRBV6-1	TRBD2	many	TRBJ2-1	CASTTLAGDYYNEQFF	TGTGCCAGCACGACACTAGCGGGGGACTACTACAATGAGCAGTTCTTC
TRBV11-1	TRBD1	NA	TRBJ2-5	CASSLGWGQQETQYF	TGTGCCAGCAGCTTAGGTTGGGGACAGCAAGAGACCCAGTACTTC
TRBV7-3	NA	NA	TRBJ2-6	CASSPTSGNVLTF	TGTGCCAGCAGCCCCACATCGGGCAACGTCCTGACTTTC
TRBV29-1	TRBD2	few	TRBJ2-1	CSARVAGVTEQFF	TGCAGCGCAAGAGTAGCGGGGGTAACTGAGCAGTTCTTC
TRBV18	NA	NA	TRBJ2-5	CASSPRGWKETQYF	TGTGCCAGCTCACCACGAGGTTGGAAAGAGACCCAGTACTTC
TRBV10-1	TRBD2	NA	TRBJ2-1	CASSPLAGTEQFF	TGCGCCAGCAGTCCTCTAGCGGGGACTGAGCAGTTCTTC
TRBV20-1	TRBD1	NA	TRBJ2-1	CSAERPTGYNEQFF	TGCAGTGCTGAACGTCCGACAGGGTACAATGAGCAGTTCTTC
TRBV6-5	NA	few	TRBJ2-6	CATSLGSGANVLTF	TGTGCCACCTCACTGGGCTCTGGGGCCAACGTCCTGACTTTC
TRBV18	NA	many	TRBJ1-6	CASSPDSVNSPLHF	TGTGCCAGCTCACCCGATTCCGTTAATTCACCCCTCCACTTT
TRBV7-8	NA	few	TRBJ2-1	CASSSRVVDRLNEQFF	TGTGCCAGCAGCTCTAGAGTGGTGGACAGATTAAATGAGCAGTTCTTC
TRBV6-2/TRBV6-3	TRBD2	many	TRBJ2-2	CASTPHIAGGHTGELFF	TGTGCCAGCACACCTCATATAGCGGGGGGACACACCGGGGAGCTGTTTTTT
TRBV6-1	NA	many	TRBJ2-7	CASRAPQGGEQYF	TGTGCCAGCAGGGCACCCCAGGGAGGCGAGCAGTACTTC
TRBV7-9	NA	NA	TRBJ1-4	CASSLSTGRTNEKLFF	TGTGCCAGCAGCTTATCCACAGGTCGAACTAATGAAAAACTGTTTTTT
TRBV5-1	NA	many	TRBJ2-3	CASSPTGSSTDTQYF	TGCGCCAGCAGCCCTACAGGGAGCAGCACAGATACGCAGTATTTT
TRBV6-6	NA	NA	TRBJ1-5	CASRNGIIGGNQPQHF	TGTGCCAGCAGGAACGGGATTATAGGGGGCAATCAGCCCCAGCATTTT
TRBV9	NA	NA	TRBJ1-6	CASSERTGRNSPLHF	TGTGCCAGCAGCGAGAGAACAGGGCGAAATTCACCCCTCCACTTT
TRBV10-2	NA	NA	TRBJ2-7	CAKGDWQINISYEQYF	TGCGCCAAAGGGGATTGGCAGATTAATATAAGCTACGAGCAGTACTTC
TRBV20-1	NA	many	TRBJ2-1	CSASAVGTDYNEQFF	TGCAGTGCTAGTGCCGTGGGGACGGACTACAATGAGCAGTTCTTC
TRBV11-2	TRBD2	few	TRBJ2-1	CASSTGTNSYNEQFF	TGTGCCAGCAGCACCGGGACTAACTCCTACAATGAGCAGTTCTTC
TRBV5-4	NA	NA	TRBJ2-5	CASSLNSRGVGETQYF	TGTGCCAGCAGCTTGAATTCGAGGGGAGTGGGAGAGACCCAGTACTTC
TRBV7-9	TRBD2	NA	TRBJ2-7	CASSFARGLAGYEQYF	TGTGCCAGCAGCTTCGCGAGGGGACTAGCGGGATACGAGCAGTACTTC
TRBV18	NA	many	TRBJ1-2	CASSMGRGLHYGYTF	TGTGCCAGCTCAATGGGCCGGGGATTACACTATGGCTACACCTTC
TRBV11-2	TRBD2	few	TRBJ2-3	CASSLDRGVVVTDTQYF	TGTGCCAGCAGCTTAGATCGGGGGGTTGTGGTCACAGATACGCAGTATTTT
TRBV5-6	NA	few	TRBJ1-6	CASSLGPHRVRNSPLHF	TGTGCCAGCAGCTTGGGGCCACACAGGGTACGGAATTCACCCCTCCACTTT
TRBV29-1	NA	NA	TRBJ2-2	CSVVSGDGELFF	TGCAGCGTTGTTTCAGGGGACGGGGAGCTGTTTTTT
TRBV27	NA	few	TRBJ1-5	CASSSSGTAGGNQPQHF	TGTGCCAGCAGTTCCTCCGGGACGGCGGGGGGCAATCAGCCCCAGCATTTT
TRBV21-1	NA	few	TRBJ2-3	CARLGPGLAGGGADTQYF	TGTGCCCGACTAGGACCCGGACTAGCGGGAGGAGGAGCAGATACGCAGTATTTT
TRBV4-2	TRBD1	few	TRBJ1-1	CASSQTRTGGASVKMNTEAFF	TGTGCCAGCAGCCAAACCCGGACAGGGGGCGCGTCTGTAAAAATGAACACTGAAGCTTTCTTT
TRBV12-3/TRBV12-4	TRBD1	NA	TRBJ2-5	CASRETGMGETQYF	TGTGCCAGCAGGGAGACAGGGATGGGCGAGACCCAGTACTTC
TRBV19	NA	many	TRBJ1-2	CASSTQSHYGYTF	TGTGCCAGTAGTACGCAGAGCCACTATGGCTACACCTTC
TRBV12-3/TRBV12-4	TRBD2	many	TRBJ2-1	CASRPGGSYNEQFF	TGTGCCAGCCGTCCGGGGGGCTCCTACAATGAGCAGTTCTTC
TRBV23-1	TRBD1	many	TRBJ2-5	CASSQPSPGQLRKTQYF	TGCGCCAGCAGTCAACCGTCCCCGGGACAGCTGCGAAAGACCCAGTACTTC
TRBV7-9	NA	NA	TRBJ2-5	CASSRRMETQYF	TGTGCCAGCAGTAGGAGAATGGAGACCCAGTACTTC
TRBV7-2	NA	NA	TRBJ2-5	CASSIVPHWEETQYF	TGTGCCAGCAGCATCGTTCCTCATTGGGAAGAGACCCAGTACTTC
TRBV11-1	NA	NA	TRBJ2-7	CASSLGGEDYEQYF	TGTGCCAGCAGCTTGGGCGGGGAAGACTACGAGCAGTACTTC